This T cell receptor beta chain was documented in a study of T cell responses to AZD1222 COVID-19 vaccine. General study findings and limits: Repertoires in all cases were sampled only once the peak T cell response had passed. The study reported that nearly half of spike-specific TCRs target unmutated variant regions. Spike regions recognized by vaccine-associated CD4 TCRs spanned the protein, led by 160-218 and 743-854.

The CDR3 covers 17 residues. Germline values: CDR1 SGHDT, CDR2 YYEEEE. V lost 0 bases and J 1 base, leaving 16 bases between the germline ends. Produced via immunoSEQ multiplex PCR; TCRdb's table is partial and in-frame only. The table includes approximately 110,000 clones, about 85% detected once. Note on this clone: Its antigen is as yet unknown.

J is TRBJ2-5 and V is TRBV5-6, with D unclear. The receptor's source is an adult in good health. The sample here was peripheral blood, taken on day 0 of AZD1222 vaccination. The CDR3 protein is CASSLATLEALQETQYF. The CDR3 coding sequence is TGTGCCAGCAGCTTGGCGACGCTCGAGGCCCTCCAAGAGACCCAGTACTTC.